One sample yielded the 8 T cell receptor beta chains listed below, sequenced in a study of cytotoxic CD8 clonotypes in ibrutinib-treated CLL. Generated by immunoSEQ multiplex PCR, the TCRdb table keeps only in-frame clones and is missing some. The repertoire has about 200,000 clones, around 70% of them found once; the top ten carry about an eighth. Sequenced here: PBMCs, sampled after 24 months of ibrutinib treatment. Source of these receptors: a human donor with chronic lymphocytic leukemia.

V is TRBV9 and J is TRBJ2-1; D is undetermined. V lost 3 bases to trimming and J lost 8 bases, with 15 bases between them. The CDR3 has 14 residues. Germline CDR1 and CDR2: SGDLS and YYNGEE. The CDR3 loop reads CASSAPEQEYEQFF. The DNA for the CDR3 is TGTGCCAGCAGCGCCCCTGAGCAGGAGTATGAGCAGTTCTTC.

The chain uses TRBV7-2 and TRBJ1-1, with D unclear. Germline-derived CDR1 and CDR2 are SGHTA and FQGNSA. V was cut by 2 bases and J by 0 bases, with 7 bases left in between. The CDR3 consists of 14 residues. CDR3 nucleotide sequence: TGTGCCAGCAGCTTACTCGTGTTGAACACTGAAGCTTTCTTT. Protein: CASSLLVLNTEAFF.

The genes are TRBV2 and TRBJ2-7; TRBD1 agrees at 8 bases. The CDR3 totals 15 residues. Germline loops: CDR1 SNHLY, CDR2 FYNNEI. V dropped 6 bases and J dropped 0; count of bases not matched to a gene: 7. Written as DNA, the CDR3 is TGTGCCAGCAGAATGGACAGGGCTTACTCCTACGAGCAGTACTTC. Its protein product is CASRMDRAYSYEQYF.

The rearrangement uses TRBV4-3 and TRBJ1-5; 7 positions agree with TRBD1. This CDR3 contains 16 residues. With V trimmed by 4 bases and J by 9 bases, 15 bases remained unmatched. CDR1 and CDR2 (germline): LGHNA, YSLEER. The chain's CDR3 is CASSPSLDRDRVPQHF. CDR3 bases: TGCGCCAGCAGCCCGTCTCTCGACAGGGATAGGGTGCCCCAGCATTTT.

V usage is TRBV19 and J usage is TRBJ1-2, with D possibly TRBD1 on 6 matching bases. The CDR3 loop spans 13 amino acids. V was clipped by 3 bases and J by 4 bases, with 9 bases between them. Germline V gene sequence: CDR1 LNHDA, CDR2 SQIVND (reference sequence). The CDR3, as DNA: TGTGCCAGTAGTATCGGACAGATCTATGGCTACACCTTC. It specifies CASSIGQIYGYTF.

V gene TRBV27 combines with J gene TRBJ2-7; 9 positions agree with TRBD1. Germline trimming cut 5 bases from V and 6 bases from J; bases unmatched to any gene: 8. The CDR3 loop spans 14 amino acids. Looked up from germline, CDR1 is MNHEY and CDR2 is SMNVEV (reference sequence). In nucleotides, the CDR3 is TGTGCCAGCAGTCTCCGGGACAGGGACGGCGAGCAGTACTTC. Protein sequence: CASSLRDRDGEQYF.

The J gene is TRBJ1-5, the V gene TRBV18; D gene ambiguous. Germline assignment: CDR1 KGHSH and CDR2 LQKENI. The germline V and J ends were trimmed by 2 bases and 4 bases, with 6 bases remaining between them. The CDR3 sequence is 13 residues long. The CDR3: CASSPDLNQPQHF. In nucleotides, the CDR3 is TGTGCCAGCTCACCAGATTTAAATCAGCCCCAGCATTTT.

This clone was seen just once. V usage is TRBV10-3 and J usage is TRBJ2-5, with a tentative D call TRBD2 (5 bases). CDR1 is ENHRY, CDR2 SYGVKD, per germline. V was pared by 3 bases and J by 4 bases, with 15 bases between. CDR3 size: 15 residues. The CDR3 coding sequence is TGTGCCATCAGTGACCTAGGGAGCAGAAGAGAGACCCAGTACTTC. It is translated as CAISDLGSRRETQYF.